The 2 T cell receptor beta chains below come from one sample, sequenced in a study of siplizumab effects on memory and regulatory T cells. Only in-frame clones appear in the TCRdb table, and some are missing; sequencing was by immunoSEQ multiplex PCR. The sample lists more than 70,000 clones, 85% to 95% occurring once. Sequenced input: CD8+ T cells sorted from blood. All receptors come from a human donor in good health.

V gene TRBV2 combines with J gene TRBJ2-6; D unresolved. Germline assignment: CDR1 SNHLY and CDR2 FYNNEI. The CDR3 is 15 residues long. The ends were cut back, 1 base at V and 0 bases at J, with 4 bases in the middle. In nucleotides, the CDR3 is TGTGCCAGCAGTGAAGGGCCCTCTGGGGCCAACGTCCTGACTTTC. It specifies CASSEGPSGANVLTF.

The J gene is TRBJ2-7, the V gene TRBV5-1, with D possibly TRBD1 on 5 matching bases. Germline V gene sequence: CDR1 SGHRS, CDR2 YFSETQ. Trimming took off 4 bases at V and 6 bases at J, with 14 bases between the two ends. The CDR3 consists of 13 residues. In nucleotides, the CDR3 is TGCGCCAGCAGCCCTCTGGAAGGGGCCGAGCAGTACTTC. Protein sequence: CASSPLEGAEQYF.